This T cell receptor beta chain was profiled in a study of graft-versus-host responses after intestinal transplantation. This clone occurred a few times. What it recognizes is unknown. The CDR3 runs 14 residues. Germline loops: CDR1 LNHDA, CDR2 SQIVND (reference sequence). Trimming took 6 bases from V and 7 from J; bases not matched to a gene: 5. Libraries were prepared by immunoSEQ multiplex PCR; TCRdb keeps only in-frame clonotypes and omits some of them. The sample includes tens of thousands of clones, around 90% of them seen just once. This TCR derives from a human donor who was the organ donor for an intestinal transplant. The sequences come from unstimulated CD8+ T cells sorted from spleen or lymph node cells, collected before transplant. V gene TRBV19 combines with J gene TRBJ1-5; 11 bases are a match to TRBD1. Here the CDR3 DNA reads TGTGCCAGTAGGTTCAGGGACAGGGGGCAGCCCCAGCATTTT. Amino acids: CASRFRDRGQPQHF.